This T cell receptor (beta chain) is from a study of T cells after yellow fever vaccination. The CDR3 consists of 15 residues. The V gene's germline CDR1 is SEHNR and CDR2 FQNEAQ (reference sequence). V was pared by 1 base and J by 6 bases, with 12 bases between. TCRdb recomputed calls from the 5' RACE reads with MiXCR, one row per CDR3 protein. This sample carries roughly 74,000 distinct CDR3 sequences, approximately 7% of them seen once, and the ten largest clones take 30% to 45%. The sample was CD8+ T cells sorted from PBMCs, taken more than 4 days after the first yellow fever vaccination. V gene TRBV7-9 combines with J gene TRBJ1-4, with D perhaps matching TRBD1 (5 bases). The TCR sequence derives from a man aged 18 to 30 who received the YFV17D yellow fever vaccine. CDR3: CASSLVRGGDEKLFF. Written as DNA, the CDR3 is TGTGCCAGCAGCTTAGTCCGGGGCGGGGATGAAAAACTGTTTTTT. The full variable domain, rest sourced from reference TRBV7-9 and TRBJ1-4, is DTGVSQNPRHKITKRGQNVTFRCDPISEHNRLYWYRQTLGQGPEFLTYFQNEAQLEKSRLLSDRFSAERPKGSFSTLEIQRTEQGDSAMYLCASSLVRGGDEKLFFGSGTQLSVL.